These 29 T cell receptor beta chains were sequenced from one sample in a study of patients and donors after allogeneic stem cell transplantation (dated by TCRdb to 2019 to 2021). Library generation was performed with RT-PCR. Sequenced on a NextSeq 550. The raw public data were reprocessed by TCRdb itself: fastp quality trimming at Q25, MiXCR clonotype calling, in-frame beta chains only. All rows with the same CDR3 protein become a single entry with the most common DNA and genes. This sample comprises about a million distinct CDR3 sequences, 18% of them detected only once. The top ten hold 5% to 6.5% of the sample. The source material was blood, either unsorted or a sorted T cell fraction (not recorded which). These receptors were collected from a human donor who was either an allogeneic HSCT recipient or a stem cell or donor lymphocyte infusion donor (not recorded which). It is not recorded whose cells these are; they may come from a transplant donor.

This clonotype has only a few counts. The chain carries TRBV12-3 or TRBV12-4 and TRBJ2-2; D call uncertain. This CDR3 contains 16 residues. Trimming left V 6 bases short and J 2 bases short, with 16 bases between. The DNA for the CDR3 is TGTGCCAGCAGCCTCTACGGTCAGCCCAACACCGGGGAGCTGTTTTTT. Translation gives CASSLYGQPNTGELFF.

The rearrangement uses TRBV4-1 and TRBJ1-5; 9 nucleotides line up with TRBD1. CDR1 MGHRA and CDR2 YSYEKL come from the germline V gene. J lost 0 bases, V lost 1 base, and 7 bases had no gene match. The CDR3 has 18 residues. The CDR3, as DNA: TGCGCCAGCAGCCAAGGACAGGGGGGTATCAATAGCAATCAGCCCCAGCATTTT. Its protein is CASSQGQGGINSNQPQHF.

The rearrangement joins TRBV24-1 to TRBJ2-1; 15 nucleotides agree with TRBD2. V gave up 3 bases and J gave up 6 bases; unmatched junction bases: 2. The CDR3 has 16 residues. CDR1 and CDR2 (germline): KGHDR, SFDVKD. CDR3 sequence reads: CATSDKGLAGGNEQFF. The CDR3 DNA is TGTGCCACCAGTGATAAGGGACTAGCGGGAGGCAATGAGCAGTTCTTC.

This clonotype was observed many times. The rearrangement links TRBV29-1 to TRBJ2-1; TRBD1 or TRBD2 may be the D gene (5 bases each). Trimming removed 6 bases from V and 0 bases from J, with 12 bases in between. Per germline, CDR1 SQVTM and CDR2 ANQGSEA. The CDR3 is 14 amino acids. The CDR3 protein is CSVGGGVSYNEQFF. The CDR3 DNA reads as TGCAGCGTCGGTGGGGGAGTCTCCTACAATGAGCAGTTCTTC.

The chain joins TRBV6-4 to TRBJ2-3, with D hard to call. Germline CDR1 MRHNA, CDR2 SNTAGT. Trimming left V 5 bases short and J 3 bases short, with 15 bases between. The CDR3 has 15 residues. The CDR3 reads CASSYKRAETDTQYF. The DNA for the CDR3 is TGTGCCAGCAGTTATAAGCGAGCAGAGACAGATACGCAGTATTTT.

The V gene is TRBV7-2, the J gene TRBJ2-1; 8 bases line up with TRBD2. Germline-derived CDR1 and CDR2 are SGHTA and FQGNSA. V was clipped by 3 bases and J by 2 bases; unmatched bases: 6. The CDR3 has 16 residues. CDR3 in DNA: TGTGCCAGCAGCTTTGTTAGCGGGATGGCCTACAATGAGCAGTTCTTC. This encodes CASSFVSGMAYNEQFF. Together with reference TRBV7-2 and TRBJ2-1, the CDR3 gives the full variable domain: GAGVSQSPSNKVTEKGKDVELRCDPISGHTALYWYRQSLGQGLEFLIYFQGNSAPDKSGLPSDRFSAERTGGSVSTLTIQRTQQEDSAVYLCASSFVSGMAYNEQFFGPGTRLTVL.

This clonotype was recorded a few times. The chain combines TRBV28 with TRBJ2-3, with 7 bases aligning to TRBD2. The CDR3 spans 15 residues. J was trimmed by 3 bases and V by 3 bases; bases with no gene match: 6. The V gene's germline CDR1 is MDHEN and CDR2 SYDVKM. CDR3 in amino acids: CASSLGGEFTDTQYF. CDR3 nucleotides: TGTGCCAGCAGTTTGGGGGGGGAGTTTACAGATACGCAGTATTTT.

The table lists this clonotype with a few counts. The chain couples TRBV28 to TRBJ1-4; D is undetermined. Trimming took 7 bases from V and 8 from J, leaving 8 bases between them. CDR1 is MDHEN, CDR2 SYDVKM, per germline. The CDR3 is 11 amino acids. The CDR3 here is CASKGLEKLFF. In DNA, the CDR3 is TGTGCCAGCAAAGGATTGGAAAAACTGTTTTTT.

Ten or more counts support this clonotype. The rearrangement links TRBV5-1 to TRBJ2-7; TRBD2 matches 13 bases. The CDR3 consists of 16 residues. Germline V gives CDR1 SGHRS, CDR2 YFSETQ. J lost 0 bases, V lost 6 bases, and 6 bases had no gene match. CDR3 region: CASNPGLAGVSYEQYF. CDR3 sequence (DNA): TGCGCCAGCAACCCAGGACTAGCGGGAGTCTCCTACGAGCAGTACTTC.

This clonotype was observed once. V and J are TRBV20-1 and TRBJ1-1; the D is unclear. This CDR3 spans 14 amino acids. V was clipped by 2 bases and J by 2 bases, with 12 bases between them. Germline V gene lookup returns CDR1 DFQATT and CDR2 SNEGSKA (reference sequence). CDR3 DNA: TGCAGTGCTAGACGATCGGCAGGAAACACTGAAGCTTTCTTT. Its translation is CSARRSAGNTEAFF.

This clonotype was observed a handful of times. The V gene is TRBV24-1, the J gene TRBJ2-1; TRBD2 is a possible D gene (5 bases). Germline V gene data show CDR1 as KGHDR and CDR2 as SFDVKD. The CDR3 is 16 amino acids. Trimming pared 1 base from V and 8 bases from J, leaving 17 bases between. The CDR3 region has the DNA TGTGCCACCAGTGATTTCGATTCAATTCAGCGGCATGAGCAGTTCTTC. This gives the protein CATSDFDSIQRHEQFF.

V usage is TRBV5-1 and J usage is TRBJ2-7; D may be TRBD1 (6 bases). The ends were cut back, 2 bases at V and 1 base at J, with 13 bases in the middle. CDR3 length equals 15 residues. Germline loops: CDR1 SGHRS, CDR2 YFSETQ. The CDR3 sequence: CASSFQQGGSYEQYF. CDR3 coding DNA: TGCGCCAGCAGCTTTCAACAGGGTGGATCCTACGAGCAGTACTTC.

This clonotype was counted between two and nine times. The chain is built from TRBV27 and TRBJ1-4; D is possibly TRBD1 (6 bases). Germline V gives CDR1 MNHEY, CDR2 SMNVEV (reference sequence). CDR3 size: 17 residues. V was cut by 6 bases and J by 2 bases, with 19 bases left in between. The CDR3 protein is CASSQIQGQGTNEKLFF. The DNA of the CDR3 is TGTGCCAGCAGCCAAATCCAGGGCCAGGGGACTAATGAAAAACTGTTTTTT.

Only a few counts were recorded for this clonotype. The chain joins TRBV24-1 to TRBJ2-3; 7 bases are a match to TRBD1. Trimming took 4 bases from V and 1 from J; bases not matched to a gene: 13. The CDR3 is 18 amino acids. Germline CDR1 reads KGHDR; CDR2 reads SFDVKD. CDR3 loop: CATSELTTGEWGTDTQYF. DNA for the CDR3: TGTGCCACCAGTGAACTAACCACAGGGGAATGGGGCACAGATACGCAGTATTTT.

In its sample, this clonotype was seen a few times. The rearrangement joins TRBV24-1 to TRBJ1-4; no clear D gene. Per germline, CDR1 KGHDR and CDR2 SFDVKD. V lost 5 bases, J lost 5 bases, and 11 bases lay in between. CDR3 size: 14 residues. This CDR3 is CATSVGGANEKLFF. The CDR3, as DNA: TGTGCCACCAGTGTTGGAGGAGCCAATGAAAAACTGTTTTTT.

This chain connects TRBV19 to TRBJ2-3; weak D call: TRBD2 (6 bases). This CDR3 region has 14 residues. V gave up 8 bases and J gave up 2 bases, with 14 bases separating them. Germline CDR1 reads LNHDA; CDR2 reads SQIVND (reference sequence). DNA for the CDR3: TGTGCCAGTGGCGGGAATTGGGACACAGATACGCAGTATTTT. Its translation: CASGGNWDTDTQYF. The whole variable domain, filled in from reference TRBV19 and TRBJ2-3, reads DGGITQSPKYLFRKEGQNVTLSCEQNLNHDAMYWYRQDPGQGLRLIYYSQIVNDFQKGDIAEGYSVSREKKESFPLTVTSAQKNPTAFYLCASGGNWDTDTQYFGPGTRLTVL.

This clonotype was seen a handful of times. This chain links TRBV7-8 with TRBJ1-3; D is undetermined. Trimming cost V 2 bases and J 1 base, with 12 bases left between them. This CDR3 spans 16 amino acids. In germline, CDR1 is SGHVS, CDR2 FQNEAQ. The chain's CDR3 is CASSLKFTDSGNTIYF. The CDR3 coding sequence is TGTGCCAGCAGCTTAAAGTTCACAGATTCTGGAAACACCATATATTTT.

DNA for the CDR3: TGTGCTAGTGGTTTCGGGACTAGCTTCGATGAGCAGTTCTTC. This gives the protein CASGFGTSFDEQFF. This chain links TRBV12-5 with TRBJ2-1; 9 bases align to TRBD2. Per germline, CDR1 LGHNT and CDR2 FRNRAP. The CDR3 length is 14 residues. Germline trimming cut 3 bases from V and 8 bases from J; bases unmatched to any gene: 5.

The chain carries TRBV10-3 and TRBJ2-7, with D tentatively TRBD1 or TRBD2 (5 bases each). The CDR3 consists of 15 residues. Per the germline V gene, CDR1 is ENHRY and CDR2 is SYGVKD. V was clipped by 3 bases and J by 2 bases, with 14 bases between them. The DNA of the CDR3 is TGTGCCATCAGTGATTTTTCCAGGGAGACCTACGAGCAGTACTTC. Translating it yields CAISDFSRETYEQYF.

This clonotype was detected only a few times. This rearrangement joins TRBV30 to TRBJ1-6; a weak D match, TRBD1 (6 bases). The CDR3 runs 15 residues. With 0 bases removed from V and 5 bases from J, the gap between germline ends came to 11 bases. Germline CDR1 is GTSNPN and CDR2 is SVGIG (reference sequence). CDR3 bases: TGTGCCTGGAGTGTACAGGGCCGAAATAATTCACCCCTCCACTTT. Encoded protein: CAWSVQGRNNSPLHF. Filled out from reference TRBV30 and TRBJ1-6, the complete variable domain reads SQTIHQWPATLVQPVGSPLSLECTVEGTSNPNLYWYRQAAGRGLQLLFYSVGIGQISSEVPQNLSASRPQDRQFILSSKKLLLSDSGFYLCAWSVQGRNNSPLHFGNGTRLTVT.

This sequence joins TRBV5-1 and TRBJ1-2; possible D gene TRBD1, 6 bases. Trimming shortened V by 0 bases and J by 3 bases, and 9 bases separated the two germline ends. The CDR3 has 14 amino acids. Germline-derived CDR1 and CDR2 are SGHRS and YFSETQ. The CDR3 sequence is CASSLDHRDYGYTF. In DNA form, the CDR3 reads TGCGCCAGCAGCTTGGATCACAGGGACTATGGCTACACCTTC.

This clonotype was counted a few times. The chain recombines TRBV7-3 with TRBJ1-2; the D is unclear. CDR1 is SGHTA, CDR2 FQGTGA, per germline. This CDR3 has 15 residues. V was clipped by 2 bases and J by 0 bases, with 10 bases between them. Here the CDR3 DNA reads TGTGCCAGCAGCTTAGAAGGCCGGGCTAACTATGGCTACACCTTC. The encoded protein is CASSLEGRANYGYTF.

This CDR3 is CSARLGIYTEAFF. In DNA form, the CDR3 reads TGCAGTGCCCGCCTAGGGATTTACACTGAAGCTTTCTTT. The chain uses TRBV20-1 and TRBJ1-1; D is ambiguous. Trimming took 6 bases from V and 3 from J, leaving 14 bases between them. The V gene's germline CDR1 is DFQATT and CDR2 SNEGSKA (reference sequence). The CDR3 length is 13 residues.

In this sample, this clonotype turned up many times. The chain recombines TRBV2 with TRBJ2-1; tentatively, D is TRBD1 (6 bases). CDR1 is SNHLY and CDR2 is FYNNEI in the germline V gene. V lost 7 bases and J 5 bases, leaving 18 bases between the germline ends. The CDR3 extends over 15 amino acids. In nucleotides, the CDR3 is TGTGCCAGCACCCGAGGGGGAGCCTATAACAATGAGCAGTTCTTC. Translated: CASTRGGAYNNEQFF.

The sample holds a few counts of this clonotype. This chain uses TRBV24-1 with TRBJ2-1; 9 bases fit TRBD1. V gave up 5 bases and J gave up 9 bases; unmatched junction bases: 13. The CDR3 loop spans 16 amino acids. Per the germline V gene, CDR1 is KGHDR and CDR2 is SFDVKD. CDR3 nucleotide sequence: TGTGCCACCAGTGGGGGTGCGTCGGACAGGGGTTCTGAGCAGTTCTTC. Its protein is CATSGGASDRGSEQFF.

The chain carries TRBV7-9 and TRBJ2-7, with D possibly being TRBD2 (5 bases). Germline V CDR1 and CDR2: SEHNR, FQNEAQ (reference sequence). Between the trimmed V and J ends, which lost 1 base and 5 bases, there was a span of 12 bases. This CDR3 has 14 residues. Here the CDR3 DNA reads TGTGCCAGCAGCTTAGGTCCGGGATTACACGAGCAGTACTTC. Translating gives CASSLGPGLHEQYF.

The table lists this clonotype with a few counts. This CDR3 reads CASSPVGQWETQYF. The CDR3 bases are TGTGCCAGCAGCCCTGTCGGACAGTGGGAGACCCAGTACTTC. V and J are TRBV12-3 or TRBV12-4 and TRBJ2-5, with D tentatively TRBD1 (6 bases). Trimming left V 6 bases short and J 5 bases short, with 16 bases between. The length of the CDR3 is 14 residues.

The CDR3 region has the DNA TGTGCCAGCAGTTACGCTAGACAGGGTCGCGGCTACACCTTC. Its protein product is CASSYARQGRGYTF. The chain carries TRBV6-5 and TRBJ1-2; 7 nucleotides align to TRBD1. J was trimmed by 8 bases and V by 2 bases; bases with no gene match: 8. The CDR3 runs to 14 residues. Germline CDR1 MNHEY, CDR2 SVGAGI.

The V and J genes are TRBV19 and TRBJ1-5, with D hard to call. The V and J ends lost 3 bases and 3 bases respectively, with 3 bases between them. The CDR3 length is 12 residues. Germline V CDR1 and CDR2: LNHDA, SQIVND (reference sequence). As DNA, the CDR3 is TGTGCCAGTAGTATTATCAATCAGCCCCAGCATTTT. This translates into CASSIINQPQHF.